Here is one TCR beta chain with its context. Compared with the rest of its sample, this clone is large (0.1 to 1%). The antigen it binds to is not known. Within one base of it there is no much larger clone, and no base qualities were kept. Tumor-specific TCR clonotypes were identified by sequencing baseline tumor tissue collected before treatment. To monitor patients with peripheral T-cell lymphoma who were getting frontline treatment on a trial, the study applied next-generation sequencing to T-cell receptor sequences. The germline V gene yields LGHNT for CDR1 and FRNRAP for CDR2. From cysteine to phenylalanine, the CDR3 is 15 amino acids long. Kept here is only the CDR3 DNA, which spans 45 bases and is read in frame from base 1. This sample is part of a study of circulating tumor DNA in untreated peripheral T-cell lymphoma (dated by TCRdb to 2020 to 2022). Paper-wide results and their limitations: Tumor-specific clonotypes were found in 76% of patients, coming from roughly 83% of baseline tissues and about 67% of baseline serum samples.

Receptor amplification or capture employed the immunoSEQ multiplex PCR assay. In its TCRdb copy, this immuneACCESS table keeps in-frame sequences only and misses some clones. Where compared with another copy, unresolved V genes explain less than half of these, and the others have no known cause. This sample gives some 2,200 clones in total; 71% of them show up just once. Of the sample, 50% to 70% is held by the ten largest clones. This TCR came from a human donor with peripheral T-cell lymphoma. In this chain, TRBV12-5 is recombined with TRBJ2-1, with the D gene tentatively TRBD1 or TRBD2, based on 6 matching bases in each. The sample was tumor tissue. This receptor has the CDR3 CASTRGGLLYNEQFF. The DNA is TGTGCCAGCACCCGTGGGGGGCTCCTGTACAATGAGCAGTTCTTC.